This T cell receptor beta chain was documented in a study of early stage breast cancer tumors. Study-wide results and limits: Most shared enriched TCRB sequences were commonly generated ones. Compared with adjacent normal breast, tumors showed around 2.5-fold denser, more clonal T cells.

Trimming took off 3 bases at V and 0 bases at J, with 17 bases between the two ends. This CDR3 spans 17 amino acids. The germline gives CDR1 MNHNS, CDR2 SASEGT. Note on this clone: Its antigen is unidentified.

Tumor samples used roughly 20-50 mg of diced tissue. Some clones are missing from TCRdb's copy, which holds only in-frame ones; the method was immunoSEQ multiplex PCR. The sample has 9,500 to 11,000 clones; around 72% are singletons. Sequencing used breast tumor tissue. The chain links TRBV6-1 to TRBJ1-2, with D maybe TRBD1 (5 bases). The clonotype originates from a person in their 40s with breast cancer. This CDR3 is CASSDVGQMETNYGYTF. Written as DNA, the CDR3 is TGTGCCAGCAGTGATGTAGGACAAATGGAAACTAACTATGGCTACACCTTC.